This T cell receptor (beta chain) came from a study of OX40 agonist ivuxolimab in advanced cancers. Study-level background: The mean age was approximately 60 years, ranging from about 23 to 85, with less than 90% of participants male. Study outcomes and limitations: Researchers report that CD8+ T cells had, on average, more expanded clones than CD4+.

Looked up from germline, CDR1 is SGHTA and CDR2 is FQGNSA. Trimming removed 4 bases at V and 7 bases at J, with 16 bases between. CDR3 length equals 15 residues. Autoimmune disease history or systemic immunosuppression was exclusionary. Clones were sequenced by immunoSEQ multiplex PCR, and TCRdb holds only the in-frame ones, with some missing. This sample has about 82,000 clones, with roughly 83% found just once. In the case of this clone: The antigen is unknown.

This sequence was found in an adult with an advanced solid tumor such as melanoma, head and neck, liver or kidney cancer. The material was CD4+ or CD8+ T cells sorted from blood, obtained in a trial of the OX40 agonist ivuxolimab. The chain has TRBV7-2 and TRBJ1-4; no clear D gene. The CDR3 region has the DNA TGTGCCAGCAGCTCTAATTCGGGAGCGAGTGAAAAACTGTTTTTT. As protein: CASSSNSGASEKLFF.